This TCR beta chain was sequenced in a study of T cells in narcolepsy. On the study more broadly: Healthy controls were enrolled alongside patients with narcolepsy type 1 or type 2. Findings and limits, study-wide: Reportedly, autoreactive clonotypes were serially detected in patients' blood but not controls'. Same-patient CSF and blood CD4+ T cell clonotypes included HCRT-specific and TRIB2-specific autoreactive ones. Some memory CD4+ repertoires had no autoreactive clone sequences.

The CDR3 has 16 amino acids. As for this clone: The antigen remains unidentified.

Repertoires were generated with immunoSEQ multiplex PCR, while TCRdb's copy carries only in-frame clones and drops some. The table has about 40,000 clones, approximately 88% seen once. The sequence was collected from a human donor with narcolepsy. Material for sequencing was CD45RA- memory CD4+ T cells from PBMCs. The chain recombines TRBV21-1 with TRBJ1-2. TRBV21-1 is a recognized pseudogene. The CDR3, as DNA: TGTGCCAGCAGCAGGTTGTTGAGGGGAAATAACTATGGCTACACCTTC. Residues: CASSRLLRGNNYGYTF.